These T cell receptor beta chains were read from a single sample in a study of T cells in Graves' hyperthyroidism and ophthalmopathy. Each CDR3 protein gets one entry after TCRdb re-called the multiplex PCR reads with MiXCR. This sample has fewer than 650,000 distinct CDR3 sequences, with about 45% found just once. Sample: peripheral blood or thyroid tissue (not recorded which). All receptors come from an adult woman with Graves' disease, either hyperthyroidism or ophthalmopathy (not recorded which). Both conserved end residues are part of each CDR3. D genes are given only for firm matches. Some rows have no size entry. The others give once, few or many, or a class for an expanded clone.

CDR3 protein: CASSAASGSIEETQYF; CDR3 DNA: TGCGCCAGCAGCGCCGCTAGCGGGAGCATAGAAGAGACCCAGTACTTC; V gene: TRBV5-1; clone size: few; D gene: TRBD2; CDR3 length: 16; J gene: TRBJ2-5
CDR3 protein: CAIRDRDNQPQHF; CDR3 DNA: TGTGCCATCAGAGACAGGGACAATCAGCCCCAGCATTTT; V gene: TRBV10-3; clone size: -; D gene: TRBD1; CDR3 length: 13; J gene: TRBJ1-5
CDR3 protein: CASSLGARGNTEAF; CDR3 DNA: TGCGCCAGCAGCTTGGGGGCCAGGGGGAACACTGAAGCTTTC; V gene: TRBV5-1; clone size: -; D gene: TRBD1; CDR3 length: 14; J gene: TRBJ2-6
CDR3 protein: CSVTRASGDSHYEQYF; CDR3 DNA: TGCAGCGTCACACGTGCCTCGGGGGACAGCCACTACGAGCAGTACTTC; V gene: TRBV29-1; clone size: -; D gene: -; CDR3 length: 16; J gene: TRBJ2-7
CDR3 protein: CASSFDGSGNTIYF; CDR3 DNA: TGCGCCAGCAGCTTCGACGGCTCTGGAAACACCATATATTTT; V gene: TRBV5-1; clone size: many; D gene: -; CDR3 length: 14; J gene: TRBJ1-3
CDR3 protein: CASSETRGGEQYF; CDR3 DNA: TGCGCCAGCAGTGAGACCAGGGGGGGAGAGCAGTACTTC; V gene: TRBV10-2; clone size: -; D gene: -; CDR3 length: 13; J gene: TRBJ2-7
CDR3 protein: CSAPNRGSGGYTF; CDR3 DNA: TGCAGTGCTCCGAATCGGGGGTCGGGGGGCTACACCTTC; V gene: TRBV20-1; clone size: many; D gene: -; CDR3 length: 13; J gene: TRBJ1-2
CDR3 protein: CASSLEAEAFF; CDR3 DNA: TGTGCCAGCAGTTTGGAAGCTGAAGCTTTCTTT; V gene: TRBV12-3/TRBV12-4; clone size: few; D gene: -; CDR3 length: 11; J gene: TRBJ1-1
CDR3 protein: CASSWTSGTGNEQYF; CDR3 DNA: TGTGCCAGCAGTTGGACTAGCGGGACGGGCAACGAGCAGTACTTC; V gene: TRBV7-9; clone size: -; D gene: TRBD2; CDR3 length: 15; J gene: TRBJ2-7
CDR3 protein: CASSPRQGNSPLHF; CDR3 DNA: TGTGCCAGCAGTCCCCGACAGGGGAATTCACCCCTCCACTTT; V gene: TRBV12-3/TRBV12-4; clone size: many; D gene: TRBD1; CDR3 length: 14; J gene: TRBJ1-6
CDR3 protein: CASSLIDGGANSPLHF; CDR3 DNA: TGTGCCAGCAGTTTAATCGACGGAGGCGCTAATTCACCCCTCCACTTT; V gene: TRBV12-3/TRBV12-4; clone size: many; D gene: -; CDR3 length: 16; J gene: TRBJ1-6
CDR3 protein: CSADSTNEKLFF; CDR3 DNA: TGCAGTGCTGACAGCACTAATGAAAAACTGTTTTTT; V gene: TRBV20-1; clone size: many; D gene: -; CDR3 length: 12; J gene: TRBJ1-4
CDR3 protein: CSATGRYYGYTF; CDR3 DNA: TGCAGCGCGACAGGGAGGTACTATGGCTACACCTTC; V gene: TRBV29-1; clone size: -; D gene: TRBD1; CDR3 length: 12; J gene: TRBJ1-2
CDR3 protein: CASSFRDRNYEQYF; CDR3 DNA: TGTGCCAGCAGTTTCCGGGACAGGAACTACGAGCAGTACTTC; V gene: TRBV12-3/TRBV12-4; clone size: few; D gene: TRBD1; CDR3 length: 14; J gene: TRBJ2-7
CDR3 protein: CSVRQGAGQTQYF; CDR3 DNA: TGCAGCGTAAGGCAGGGGGCTGGTCAGACCCAGTACTTC; V gene: TRBV29-1; clone size: -; D gene: TRBD1; CDR3 length: 13; J gene: TRBJ2-5
CDR3 protein: CASSLGTHEETQYF; CDR3 DNA: TGTGCCAGCAGTTTGGGGACCCACGAAGAGACCCAGTACTTC; V gene: TRBV12-3/TRBV12-4; clone size: once; D gene: -; CDR3 length: 14; J gene: TRBJ2-5
CDR3 protein: CASSLAPQGNNQPQHF; CDR3 DNA: TGTGCCAGCAGCTTAGCTCCCCAGGGGAACAATCAGCCCCAGCATTTT; V gene: TRBV7-2; clone size: many; D gene: -; CDR3 length: 16; J gene: TRBJ1-5
CDR3 protein: CSARGTTSGSSYEQYF; CDR3 DNA: TGCAGTGCTAGGGGGACCACTAGCGGGAGCTCCTACGAGCAGTACTTC; V gene: TRBV20-1; clone size: -; D gene: TRBD2; CDR3 length: 16; J gene: TRBJ2-7
CDR3 protein: CASSIEGQGYEKLFF; CDR3 DNA: TGTGCCAGCAGCATAGAGGGGCAGGGTTATGAAAAACTGTTTTTT; V gene: TRBV28; clone size: -; D gene: -; CDR3 length: 15; J gene: TRBJ1-4
CDR3 protein: CASSSGRWGANEKLFF; CDR3 DNA: TGTGCCAGCAGCTCCGGGCGTTGGGGGGCTAATGAAAAACTGTTTTTT; V gene: TRBV7-9; clone size: many; D gene: -; CDR3 length: 16; J gene: TRBJ1-4
CDR3 protein: CAINGGPDTGELFF; CDR3 DNA: TGTGCCATCAACGGAGGGCCCGACACCGGGGAGCTGTTTTTT; V gene: TRBV10-3; clone size: many; D gene: -; CDR3 length: 14; J gene: TRBJ2-2
CDR3 protein: CASSPTTGTTGELFF; CDR3 DNA: TGTGCCAGCAGCCCCACCACAGGAACCACCGGGGAGCTGTTTTTT; V gene: TRBV7-9; clone size: -; D gene: -; CDR3 length: 15; J gene: TRBJ2-2
CDR3 protein: CASSAGEKLFF; CDR3 DNA: TGTGCCAGCAGTGCGGGAGAAAAACTGTTTTTT; V gene: TRBV28; clone size: -; D gene: -; CDR3 length: 11; J gene: TRBJ1-4
CDR3 protein: CASSSIVGNQPQHF; CDR3 DNA: TGTGCCAGCAGCTCGATCGTTGGCAATCAGCCCCAGCATTTT; V gene: TRBV28; clone size: -; D gene: -; CDR3 length: 14; J gene: TRBJ1-5
CDR3 protein: CSADGRLQERSYEQYF; CDR3 DNA: TGCAGTGCTGACGGGCGCCTACAGGAACGGTCCTACGAGCAGTACTTC; V gene: TRBV20-1; clone size: -; D gene: -; CDR3 length: 16; J gene: TRBJ2-7
CDR3 protein: CASSRRSALTGELFF; CDR3 DNA: TGTGCCAGCAGCCGGAGGAGTGCTCTAACCGGGGAGCTGTTTTTT; V gene: TRBV7-2; clone size: -; D gene: -; CDR3 length: 15; J gene: TRBJ2-2
CDR3 protein: CASSLVSGSEQYF; CDR3 DNA: TGCGCCAGCAGCTTGGTATCAGGGAGCGAGCAGTACTTC; V gene: TRBV5-1; clone size: many; D gene: -; CDR3 length: 13; J gene: TRBJ2-7
CDR3 protein: CASSPGQGTHETQYF; CDR3 DNA: TGTGCCAGCAGCCCGGGACAGGGGACCCACGAGACCCAGTACTTC; V gene: TRBV6-6; clone size: -; D gene: TRBD1; CDR3 length: 15; J gene: TRBJ2-5
CDR3 protein: CASSRNGGTNEKLFF; CDR3 DNA: TGTGCCAGCAGCCGAAATGGGGGAACTAATGAAAAACTGTTTTTT; V gene: TRBV7-6; clone size: -; D gene: -; CDR3 length: 15; J gene: TRBJ1-4
CDR3 protein: CASNRGGYGYTF; CDR3 DNA: TGTGCCAGCAACAGGGGGGGCTATGGCTACACCTTC; V gene: TRBV2; clone size: many; D gene: TRBD1; CDR3 length: 12; J gene: TRBJ1-2
CDR3 protein: CATSDPQGTGSPLHF; CDR3 DNA: TGTGCCACCAGTGACCCACAGGGTACGGGATCACCCCTCCACTTT; V gene: TRBV24-1; clone size: -; D gene: -; CDR3 length: 15; J gene: TRBJ1-6